The 14 T cell receptor beta chains listed next were all sequenced from one sample in a study of OX40 agonist ivuxolimab in advanced cancers. The assay was immunoSEQ multiplex PCR, and TCRdb's table has in-frame clones only and misses some. The sample gives tens of thousands of clones, about 90% of which show up once; about 4.3% is in the top ten. This specimen was CD4+ or CD8+ T cells sorted from blood, taken in a trial of the OX40 agonist ivuxolimab. Receptors originate from an adult with an advanced solid tumor such as melanoma, head and neck, liver or kidney cancer.

The chain has TRBV14 and TRBJ2-7; 10 bases map to TRBD1. The CDR3 consists of 14 residues. Germline CDR1 reads SGHDN; CDR2 reads FVKESK. V dropped 4 bases and J dropped 5; count of bases not matched to a gene: 5. The CDR3, as DNA: TGTGCCAGCAGCCTCCGACAGGGGGCGAACGAGCAGTACGTC. It specifies CASSLRQGANEQYV.

This CDR3 is CASSLSTGGATSYEQYF. Written as DNA, the CDR3 is TGTGCCAGCAGTCTCTCAACAGGGGGCGCTACCTCCTACGAGCAGTACTTC. The chain is built from TRBV28 and TRBJ2-5, with TRBD1 matching 9 bases. The closer fit of TRBJ2-7 to the DNA end suggests the J call may be wrong. Germline CDR1 and CDR2: MDHEN and SYDVKM. There are 17 residues in the CDR3.

V usage is TRBV5-5 and J usage is TRBJ1-2; D possibly corresponds to TRBD1 (5 bases). Trimming left V 3 bases short and J 0 bases short, with 18 bases between. The CDR3 length is 17 residues. Germline V gene sequence: CDR1 SGHKS, CDR2 YYEKEE (reference sequence). CDR3 sequence (DNA): TGTGCCAGCAGCTCGGACATCCTGCACTCAGCTAACTATGGCTACACCTTC. It yields the protein CASSSDILHSANYGYTF.

CDR3 residues: CASSFLPGVEYAEQFF. CDR3 in DNA: TGTGCCAGCAGTTTCCTTCCGGGGGTTGAGTATGCTGAGCAGTTCTTC. V gene TRBV28 combines with J gene TRBJ2-1, with TRBD2 as a possible D gene (6 bases). The V and J ends lost 3 bases and 9 bases respectively, with 21 bases between them. This CDR3 spans 16 amino acids. CDR1 and CDR2 (germline): MDHEN, SYDVKM.

This chain joins TRBV6-1 and TRBJ2-2; D may match TRBD1 or TRBD2 (5 bases each). The germline gives CDR1 MNHNS, CDR2 SASEGT. There are 14 residues in the CDR3. V lost 6 bases and J lost 7, with 15 bases in between. CDR3: CASRPGRGIGELFF. CDR3 nucleotide sequence: TGTGCCAGCAGACCGGGACGAGGGATCGGGGAGCTGTTTTTT.

This chain joins TRBV5-4 and TRBJ2-5, with 8 bases lining up with TRBD1. Germline CDR1 is SGHNT and CDR2 is YYREEE (reference sequence). V was pared by 2 bases and J by 5 bases, with 14 bases of the junction left unmatched. This CDR3 spans 17 amino acids. CDR3 DNA sequence: TGTGCCAGCAGCTTTGGCCAACCAGGGGGCATGATGGAGACCCAGTACTTC. It yields the protein CASSFGQPGGMMETQYF.

The sample holds one count of this clone. The chain is built from TRBV6-6 and TRBJ2-7; TRBD2 is a possible D gene (6 bases). In germline, CDR1 is MNHNY, CDR2 SVGAGI (reference sequence). This CDR3 is 13 amino acids long. Trimming left V 6 bases short and J 6 bases short, with 15 bases between. The CDR3 region is CASSRDPGGEQYV. The DNA of the CDR3 is TGTGCCAGCAGCCGGGACCCCGGGGGCGAGCAGTACGTC.

This chain links TRBV27 with TRBJ2-1; 8 nucleotides match TRBD2. Trimming at V came to 3 bases and at J to 6 bases, leaving 7 bases not matched to a gene. Germline V gene lookup returns CDR1 MNHEY and CDR2 SMNVEV (reference sequence). This CDR3 has 15 amino acids. CDR3 in amino acids: CASSFGTRSANEQFF. CDR3 DNA sequence: TGTGCCAGCAGTTTCGGGACTAGAAGCGCCAATGAGCAGTTCTTC.

The CDR3 loop is CASSTIYEQYF. DNA for the CDR3: TGTGCCAGCAGCACTATCTACGAGCAGTACTTC. This chain joins TRBV6-1 and TRBJ2-7, with D unclear. The length of the CDR3 is 11 residues. V was trimmed by 6 bases and J by 3 bases, leaving 6 bases between them. CDR1 and CDR2 (germline): MNHNS, SASEGT.

V gene TRBV6-6 combines with J gene TRBJ1-4; D remains unclear. Germline CDR1 reads MNHNY; CDR2 reads SVGAGI (reference sequence). The V gene lost 0 bases and the J gene lost 15 bases, with 11 bases spanning the gap. The CDR3 is made up of 12 amino acids. The CDR3 nucleotides are TGTGCCAGCAGTTACTCGGACGGGGAAATGTTTTTT. Its translation: CASSYSDGEMFF.

This clone was observed once. V gene TRBV29-1 combines with J gene TRBJ2-2; 9 positions agree with TRBD2. CDR1 and CDR2 from the germline V gene are SQVTM and ANQGSEA. V was pared by 4 bases and J by 5 bases, with 17 bases of the junction left unmatched. CDR3 size: 18 residues. CDR3 DNA sequence: TGCAGCGTTGCTCGTCTAGCGGGACACTTAGAGAGAACCGGGGAGCTGTTTTTT. This translates into CSVARLAGHLERTGELFF.

The V call is TRBV28, the J call TRBJ2-3, with TRBD1 identical over 7 bases. This CDR3 spans 17 amino acids. Germline V gene data show CDR1 as MDHEN and CDR2 as SYDVKM. Trimming at V came to 5 bases and at J to 3 bases, leaving 14 bases not matched to a gene. The CDR3 reads CASSPLNPGQTTDTQYF. Here the CDR3 DNA reads TGTGCCAGCAGTCCCCTGAATCCGGGACAGACAACAGATACGCAGTATTTT.

This chain connects TRBV28 to TRBJ1-1, with TRBD1 matching over 7 bases. The CDR3 runs to 15 residues. The V gene's germline CDR1 is MDHEN and CDR2 SYDVKM. With 3 bases clipped from V and 0 bases from J, the junction kept 4 bases outside the gene matches. The DNA for the CDR3 is TGTGCCAGCAGTTTGGGACAGCTATTGAACACTGAAGCTTTCTTT. Protein: CASSLGQLLNTEAFF. The full variable domain, completed using reference TRBV28 and TRBJ1-1, is DVKVTQSSRYLVKRTGEKVFLECVQDMDHENMFWYRQDPGLGLRLIYFSYDVKMKEKGDIPEGYSVSREKKERFSLILESASTNQTSMYLCASSLGQLLNTEAFFGQGTRLTVV.

The gene calls are TRBV19 and TRBJ1-3, with D uncertain. Germline CDR1 is LNHDA and CDR2 is SQIVND (reference sequence). This CDR3 spans 12 amino acids. The V end was cut by 3 bases, the J end by 3 bases, with 3 bases between. CDR3 protein: CASSIGGNTIYF. In DNA form, the CDR3 reads TGTGCCAGTAGTATTGGTGGAAACACCATATATTTT.